This passage covers 16 T cell receptor beta chains from one sample sequenced in a study of blood T cell repertoires in COVID-19. Profiling relied on immunoSEQ multiplex PCR, and the TCRdb table lists in-frame clones only, not all of them. The sample has around 15,000 clones; roughly 88% are singletons. Sequences were obtained from peripheral blood. Every receptor here comes from a human donor in a cohort sampled during active COVID-19.

J is TRBJ2-7 and V is TRBV6-1; 11 positions agree with TRBD2. This CDR3 region has 18 residues. Unmatched junction bases numbered 8, after V lost 1 base and J lost 0 bases. Germline V gene data show CDR1 as MNHNS and CDR2 as SASEGT. DNA for the CDR3: TGTGCCAGCAGTGAAGGGACTAGCGGGTTGGAGAGCTCCTACGAGCAGTACTTC. This gives the protein CASSEGTSGLESSYEQYF.

The chain uses TRBV28 and TRBJ2-5; TRBD1 aligns across 11 bases. CDR1 is MDHEN, CDR2 SYDVKM, per germline. The junction had 6 bases not matched to a gene; V was cut back by 4 bases and J by 5 bases. The CDR3 length is 15 residues. The CDR3 DNA is TGTGCCAGCAGTTCCCCGGGACAGGGGGGGGAGACCCAGTACTTC. Its translation is CASSSPGQGGETQYF.

This clone was seen once. The rearrangement uses TRBV5-6 and TRBJ2-1; 9 nucleotides align to TRBD2. Germline-derived CDR1 and CDR2 are SGHDT and YYEEEE. The CDR3 is 16 amino acids. The V segment lost 3 bases and the J segment 6 bases; nucleotides outside the gene matches: 10. CDR3 sequence: CASSYELLAGLNEQFF. CDR3 in DNA: TGTGCCAGCAGCTATGAGCTACTAGCGGGCCTCAATGAGCAGTTCTTC.

This clone was recorded once. This chain connects TRBV12-3 or TRBV12-4 to TRBJ2-3; 10 positions agree with TRBD2. The V and J ends lost 10 bases and 4 bases, in that order; junction bases with no gene match: 5. This CDR3 comprises 13 residues. This CDR3 is CATSGSRSDTQYF. CDR3 sequence (DNA): TGTGCCACTAGCGGGAGTCGGTCAGATACGCAGTATTTT.

The chain recombines TRBV2 with TRBJ1-5; D remains unclear. Trimming pared 0 bases from V and 6 bases from J, leaving 12 bases between. The CDR3 length is 15 residues. Germline CDR1 SNHLY, CDR2 FYNNEI. This CDR3 is CASSEAFSSGQPQHF. The CDR3 bases are TGTGCCAGCAGTGAAGCCTTCAGTTCAGGTCAGCCCCAGCATTTT.

The chain uses TRBV2 and TRBJ2-3; the match to TRBD2 covers 10 bases. V was clipped by 6 bases and J by 4 bases; unmatched bases: 7. Germline CDR1 is SNHLY and CDR2 is FYNNEI. CDR3 size: 15 residues. The CDR3 DNA reads TGTGCCAGCAGCCCCGGGACTAGCGTTTCAGATACGCAGTATTTT. This translates into CASSPGTSVSDTQYF.

The V and J genes are TRBV11-2 and TRBJ2-1; D call uncertain. This CDR3 spans 15 amino acids. Trimming pared 6 bases from V and 3 bases from J, leaving 15 bases between. In germline, CDR1 is SGHAT, CDR2 FQNNGV. CDR3 nucleotides: TGTGCCAGCAGTCCTTCCAATGCGCACTACAATGAGCAGTTCTTC. Translation gives CASSPSNAHYNEQFF.

The V gene is TRBV11-2, the J gene TRBJ2-1; a possible D gene is TRBD1 (6 bases). V was pared by 4 bases and J by 10 bases, with 14 bases between. The CDR3 is 13 amino acids. The germline gives CDR1 SGHAT, CDR2 FQNNGV. The CDR3 DNA reads as TGTGCCAGCAGCTCTTACAGGGTTTCGGAGCAGTTCTTC. Translation: CASSSYRVSEQFF. The full variable domain, in which reference TRBV11-2 and TRBJ2-1 provide the parts outside the CDR3, is EAGVAQSPRYKIIEKRQSVAFWCNPISGHATLYWYQQILGQGPKLLIQFQNNGVVDDSQLPKDRFSAERLKGVDSTLKIQPAKLEDSAVYLCASSSYRVSEQFFGPGTRLTVL.

This chain links TRBV5-3 with TRBJ2-7; 9 bases fit TRBD2. TRBV5-3 is given ORF status, its function remaining uncertain. This CDR3 comprises 14 residues. V trimming: 8 bases; J trimming: 0 bases; junction bases outside the gene matches: 6. CDR3 sequence (DNA): TGTGCCAGTGATTGGACTAGCGTCTCCTACGAGCAGTACTTC. This translates into CASDWTSVSYEQYF.

On this clone itself: One end of the junction varies from germline; a read error may be responsible. The J gene is TRBJ1-3, the V gene TRBV7-8; 11 positions agree with TRBD1. Germline V CDR1 and CDR2: SGHVS, FQNEAQ. The CDR3 sequence is 13 residues long. The DNA of the CDR3 is TGTGCCAGCAGCTTAAGTGGACAGGGGGCGCAAGATTTT. Protein sequence: CASSLSGQGAQDF.

This chain uses TRBV20-1 with TRBJ2-7, with D unclear. The CDR3 runs 14 residues. Trimming pared 3 bases from V and 4 bases from J, leaving 16 bases between. Germline V lookup: CDR1 DFQATT, CDR2 SNEGSKA (reference sequence). CDR3 nucleotides: TGCAGTGCTAGTCCCCCTTCAGACTCATACGAGCAGTACTTC. As protein: CSASPPSDSYEQYF.

J is TRBJ2-1 and V is TRBV29-1, with 7 positions matching TRBD2. The CDR3 is 13 amino acids. V dropped 2 bases and J dropped 7; count of bases not matched to a gene: 5. Germline V gene lookup returns CDR1 SQVTM and CDR2 ANQGSEA. For the CDR3, the DNA is TGCAGCGTTGAAACGGGAGGCGGGAATGAGCAGTTCTTC. Translated, it gives CSVETGGGNEQFF.

V gene TRBV7-6 combines with J gene TRBJ2-5, with 11 bases identical to TRBD2. Unmatched junction bases numbered 6, after V lost 5 bases and J lost 1 base. In germline, CDR1 is SGHVS, CDR2 FNYEAQ. The CDR3 covers 16 residues. CDR3 loop: CASSLSGRAVQETQYF. The CDR3 DNA is TGTGCCAGCAGCCTTAGCGGGAGGGCCGTCCAAGAGACCCAGTACTTC.

This clone has only a few counts. The gene calls are TRBV12-5 and TRBJ1-5; D is unresolved. The CDR3 extends over 11 amino acids. Per the germline V gene, CDR1 is LGHNT and CDR2 is FRNRAP. The germline V and J ends were trimmed by 11 bases and 11 bases, with 16 bases remaining between them. Here the CDR3 reads CAGDQRGAQHF. The CDR3, as DNA: TGTGCTGGCGACCAGAGAGGAGCCCAGCATTTT.

The V gene is TRBV6-5, the J gene TRBJ1-1, with TRBD1 matching 8 bases. V was pared by 6 bases and J by 4 bases, with 10 bases of the junction left unmatched. Germline V CDR1 and CDR2: MNHEY, SVGAGI. The CDR3 runs 15 residues. The DNA of the CDR3 is TGTGCCAGCAGGCCAAGCTCACAGGGGGGCACTGAAGCTTTCTTT. Protein product: CASRPSSQGGTEAFF.

The rearrangement links TRBV2 to TRBJ2-1, with 11 bases fitting TRBD2. This CDR3 has 15 residues. J lost 7 bases, V lost 8 bases, and 10 bases had no gene match. In germline, CDR1 is SNHLY, CDR2 FYNNEI. CDR3 coding DNA: TGTGCCAGCGGGGGGAGGACTAGCGGGTTGAATGAGCAGTTCTTC. Its translation: CASGGRTSGLNEQFF.